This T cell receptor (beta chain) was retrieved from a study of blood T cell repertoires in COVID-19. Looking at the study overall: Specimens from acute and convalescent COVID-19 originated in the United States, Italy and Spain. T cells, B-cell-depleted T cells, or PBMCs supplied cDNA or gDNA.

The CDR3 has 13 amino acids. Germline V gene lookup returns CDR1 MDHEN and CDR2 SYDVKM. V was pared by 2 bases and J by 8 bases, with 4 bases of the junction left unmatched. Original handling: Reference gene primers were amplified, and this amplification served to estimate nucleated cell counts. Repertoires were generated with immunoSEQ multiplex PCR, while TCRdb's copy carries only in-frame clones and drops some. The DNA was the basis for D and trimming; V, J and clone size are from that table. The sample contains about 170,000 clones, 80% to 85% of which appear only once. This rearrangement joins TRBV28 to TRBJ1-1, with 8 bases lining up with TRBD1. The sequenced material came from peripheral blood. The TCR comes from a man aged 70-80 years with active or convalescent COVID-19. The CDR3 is CASSLSGDREAFF. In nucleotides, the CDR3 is TGTGCCAGCAGTTTAAGCGGGGACAGGGAAGCTTTCTTT. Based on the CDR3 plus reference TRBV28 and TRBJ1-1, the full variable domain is DVKVTQSSRYLVKRTGEKVFLECVQDMDHENMFWYRQDPGLGLRLIYFSYDVKMKEKGDIPEGYSVSREKKERFSLILESASTNQTSMYLCASSLSGDREAFFGQGTRLTVV.